This TCR beta chain was documented in a study of cytomegalovirus exposure and HLA in healthy donors (dated by TCRdb to about 2017). For the wider study: An earlier analysis of roughly 610 of the donors reported 276 Gb of sequence data and 117 million unique TCR beta sequences obtained from about 170 million T cells. An early release covering over 500 HLA-typed donors comprised around 300 gigabases of sequencing data and around 80 million unique TCR sequences. Of the roughly 400 genotyped donors, more than 75% were placed in the genetic ancestry cluster associated with self-reported Caucasian donors. The study aimed to test whether cataloging public T cell receptors could reveal signatures of past pathogen exposure. Using immunosequencing, the study profiled T cell repertoires from approximately 700 subjects and related those repertoires to cytomegalovirus serostatus. Along with the approximately 600-subject first cohort, a separate validation cohort of around 120 different subjects was used. High-throughput TCR immunosequencing, statistical association of individual TCRs with disease status, and machine learning were combined to predict cytomegalovirus infection status. To study patterns of TCR occurrence, a later analysis re-analyzed previously published TCR beta repertoires from several hundred donors and added high-resolution HLA genotyping. The later analysis used no new phenotypic data to find candidate immune exposures, relying instead on TCR beta sequences and their occurrence across donors. An earlier analysis of roughly 600 of the donors used high-throughput TCR beta sequencing to judge whether each TCR beta V gene segment behaved as functional or pseudogenic. Donor age, sex, ethnicity and CMV serostatus were compiled alongside the repertoire data. In a later genetic analysis, genome-wide SNP genotypes for about three fifths of the roughly 670 donors were used, and that subset was treated as a discovery cohort. All discovery cohort repertoires had been generated on a single sequencing platform. Both class I and class II loci were covered by HLA typing, at four-digit resolution. Typing coverage varied by locus: roughly 629-640 donors for A, B, C, DRB1 and DQB1; approximately 500 for DQA1; over 600 for DPA1; approximately 490 for DPB1. Four or five DR-DQ haplotypes were handled as single units for association and clustering, since linkage in the cohort was strong. On average, roughly 250,000 unique TCR beta nucleotide sequences were sequenced per donor among a few hundred genotyped donors of the cohort, with around 19% of those sequences being non-productive.

Comment on this clone: Its binding antigen is unknown. Base qualities are not at hand, and no much larger clone is one base apart.

General findings and caveats noted by the study authors: Because some donors lacked HLA typing at each locus, the association tests relied only on the typed subset. According to a later analysis, TCR association rates differed among HLA loci, with DRB1 alleles showing the most associated TCRs and HLA-C alleles showing the fewest. According to a later analysis, most CMV-associated TCR beta chains appeared to be HLA-restricted, and the HLA associations seemed to be driven largely by CMV exposure. Three of the identified cytomegalovirus-associated TCR beta chains were confirmed in vitro to be specific for cytomegalovirus antigens. The study listed 150 to 200 TCR beta chains as associated with cytomegalovirus. The classifier was reported to diagnose cytomegalovirus status with high specificity and sensitivity in both the original cohort and the validation cohort. CMV serostatus was the only immune exposure information available for the cohort. A group of highly shared sequence variants was considered likely to be a technical artifact of the sequencing pipeline. A later analysis associated 17,000 or so TCR beta sequences with specific HLA alleles at a false discovery rate of 0.05. Several of the top co-occurrence clusters appeared to be linked to parvovirus B19, influenza, CMV and Epstein-Barr virus, according to a later analysis. In a later genetic analysis, a missense DCLRE1C variant was associated with V-gene and J-gene trimming of TCR beta chains, and the association was replicated in an independent cohort. Some IMGT-functional V segments, including TRBV6-2 and TRBV6-3, could not be told apart with the 87-base-pair reads, so those segments were excluded. Linkage disequilibrium might explain the correlated functional status among segregating V segments, but an unknown experimental factor could not be ruled out. The presence/absence analyses assumed that sequencing depth was roughly uniform across donors, and that assumption may not be true. It was suggested by the authors that the approach could potentially be generalized to other disease states and immunological phenotypes. Compared with equally common non-associated chains, HLA-associated TCR beta chains in a later analysis were more clonally expanded and had lower generation probabilities. Compared with the roughly 700-donor mean, donors in an Asian-associated ancestry cluster had fewer N-insertions in productive TCRs, according to a later genetic analysis. An earlier analysis of some 590 of the donors showed that most TCR beta V segments appeared in productive rearrangements either about 87% or about 30% of the time, which broadly matched IMGT annotations. A further reported finding was that TCR beta sequences accurately predicted the HLA-A and HLA-B alleles for most subjects in the first cohort. Assigning TCR associations to individual alleles was difficult when HLA alleles, especially DR and DQ, strongly co-occurred. This cohort had only TCR beta chains sequenced, and the lack of alpha or paired-chain data limited which features could be detected. Because counts were too low, roughly 17 rarely observed V segments, including chromosome 9 orphons, were left out of the earlier analysis of 500 to 750 of the donors. Most TCR sequences were observed very rarely across donors, whereas some public TCRs were present in many individuals.

The cohort consisted of 600 to 750 healthy bone marrow donors. All cohort members were sampled while nominally healthy, although unrecorded immune exposures were likely present. The donor was CMV seropositive and was included in the group of 300 or so seropositive cohort members. Every donor gave a peripheral blood sample, and the peripheral blood mononuclear cells from that sample were used for TCR beta sequencing. The Qiagen DNeasy Blood Extraction Kit was used to extract genomic DNA from the blood cell samples. Receptor libraries were prepared by the immunoSEQ multiplex PCR assay. For the multiplex PCR, a mixture combining 60 forward primers for TCR Vbeta segments and 13 reverse primers for TCR Jbeta segments was used. Amplification of the CDR3 region of rearranged TCR beta genes was performed with a multiplex PCR assay on genomic DNA. On the Illumina HiSeq System, the amplified TCR beta libraries were sequenced as 87-base-pair reads. The paper's processing steps were these. Across the 600 to 700 repertoires, a later analysis counted 80 million or so unique TCR beta chains, roughly 11 million of which were shared by at least two donors. To remove PCR and sequencing errors, raw reads were error-corrected and collapsed into unique sequences using a nearest-neighbor algorithm that merged closely related sequences. Alignment of CDR3 sequences to IMGT reference sequences was used to assign V, D and J gene segments. For a sequence to be retained, a match of at least six nucleotides to both a V gene segment and a J gene segment was required. Rearrangements were called productive when the CDR3 lacked stop codons and stayed in frame with V and J; all others were non-productive. Following IMGT convention, CDR3 was defined as the stretch from the second conserved V-encoded cysteine up to the conserved J-encoded phenylalanine. The earlier analysis of approximately 590 of the donors excluded any sequence lacking an unambiguous match to a single V gene segment. In an earlier analysis of roughly 500 of the donors, V segments were called functional above 56.7% productive rearrangements and were called segregating when the between-donor standard deviation exceeded 5%. A statistical classification framework was built to diagnose cytomegalovirus status from the catalog of TCR beta chain sequences. A later analysis assigned V and J genes by comparing TCR nucleotide sequences with IMGT/GENE-DB human TR gene sequences. A later analysis assigned CDR3 sequences and most-parsimonious VDJ recombination scenarios with the TCRdist pipeline. In a later analysis, every TCR beta chain was defined by the combination of its CDR3 amino acid sequence and its V-gene family, and reads without a unique V-gene family were dropped. In a later analysis, 450 to 600 highly shared, low-generation-probability nucleotide sequences were removed to address suspected cross-contamination and a sequencing artifact. In a later analysis, a clonal expansion index was calculated for each public chain from normalized within-repertoire ranks of inferred template counts. In a later analysis, generation probabilities were computed using a VDJ recombination model fitted to out-of-frame rearrangements, and the results were checked against IGoR. A later analysis scored TCR-TCR, TCR-HLA and TCR-CMV co-occurrence with hypergeometric tests, applying a repertoire-size bias correction to TCR pairs. A later analysis estimated false discovery rates by permuting HLA or CMV assignments 20 times. In a later analysis, co-occurring TCRs were grouped with DBSCAN, and TCRdist sequence similarity was added when clustering was performed within HLA-allele-positive subsets. Repertoires with fewer than 30,000 or more than 120,000 public chains, plus five repertoires with anomalous nucleotide sharing, were excluded from co-occurrence clustering. TCRdb took over this immuneACCESS table, retaining in-frame rearrangements with V and J assigned. Such tables are incomplete; in checked studies, under half of the missing clones stem from an unresolved V gene, and the remainder is unexplained. The V and J calls and clone size are taken from that table; D and trimming were inferred from the DNA. For this sample there are 150,000 to 200,000 clones; 70% to 85% appear just once. The ten largest clones capture roughly 3.1% of the sample.

The CDR3 spans 14 residues, from the cysteine through the phenylalanine. Only the CDR3 portion is preserved as DNA: 42 bases, with reading frame beginning at the first base. CDR1 and CDR2 were assigned from the germline V gene as SGDLS and YYNGEE. V ends up 4 bases short and J 0 bases short, with an unmatched junction base count of 1. This TCR was sampled from a middle-aged man in good health and CMV-seropositive. This chain joins TRBV9 to TRBJ1-1, with 9 junctional bases fitting TRBD1. Sequencing was carried out using PBMCs. The nucleotide sequence reads as follows: TGTGCCAGCAGCAGGGACAGGGTGAACACTGAAGCTTTCTTT. Its protein is CASSRDRVNTEAFF.